The present TCR beta chain was sequenced within a study of lymphopenia after photon versus proton radiotherapy. Study findings and constraints: Photon-treated patients lost naive T cells and TCR diversity; proton-treated stayed stable.

Libraries were prepared by immunoSEQ multiplex PCR; TCRdb keeps only in-frame clonotypes and omits some of them. Of 25,000 to 30,000 clones in the sample, approximately 86% were seen once. The germline gives CDR1 SGHRS, CDR2 YFSETQ. The ends lost 5 bases at V and 9 bases at J; junction bases unmatched: 9. The CDR3 loop spans 14 amino acids. As concerns this clone: The antigen remains unidentified.

The input for sequencing was peripheral blood, taken from a patient treated with proton-based radiotherapy. This chain joins TRBV5-1 and TRBJ2-1, with TRBD2 matching over 9 bases. The receptor was isolated from a woman between 55 and 75 years old with cholangiocarcinoma. Some clones in this sample may be carry-over from other donors' samples. CDR3 in amino acids: CASSRVSGSFEQFF. The CDR3 DNA follows: TGCGCCAGCAGTCGGGTTAGCGGGAGCTTTGAGCAGTTCTTC.